This TCR beta chain was recovered during a study of blood T cell repertoires in COVID-19. As for the study in general: Samples representing acute and convalescent COVID-19 were sourced from the United States, Italy and Spain. Sources were T cells, B-cell-depleted T cells, or PBMCs; the material itself was cDNA or gDNA.

In the study's own analysis: Scientists estimated how many nucleated cells there were by amplifying reference gene primers. Only in-frame clones appear in the TCRdb table, and some are missing; sequencing was by immunoSEQ multiplex PCR. V and J calls plus clone size are reproduced from that table; the DNA served to infer D and trimming. The data hold 150,000 to 200,000 clones, with more than 90% observed a single time. This CDR3 comprises 12 residues. V was shortened by 11 bases and J by 2 bases, with 12 bases between the two germline ends. CDR1 ENHRY and CDR2 SYGVKD come from the germline V gene. The sample comprised peripheral blood. This sequence was found in a man between 60 and 75 years old with active or convalescent COVID-19. This sequence joins TRBV10-3 and TRBJ2-5; possibly TRBD1 for D (5 bases). DNA of the CDR3: TGTGCCTCCGAAGGGGAACAAGAGACCCAGTACTTC. Its translation: CASEGEQETQYF.